This TCR beta chain is drawn from a study of blood T cells in healthy people across ages. Findings and caveats of the study: Long-lived donors exceeded aged donors in naive CD4+ cells and diversity.

Next came a second PCR, run for about 7 to 12 cycles, which used a sample-barcoded 5' primer along with a J-beta primer mix. Researchers report that a template-switch adaptor with 12 random nucleotides tagged each cDNA molecule. No fewer than 2.5 million CDR3-containing paired-end reads came from each sample. TCRdb passed the 5' RACE reads through MiXCR, listing each CDR3 protein once. Of approximately 730,000 distinct CDR3 sequences in the sample, about 53% were seen once. The V end was cut by 5 bases, the J end by 3 bases, with 14 bases between. The germline V gene encodes CDR1 MNHEY and CDR2 SVGAGI. CDR3 length equals 14 residues. The people who gave samples were healthy Caucasians from Russia, aged roughly 6 to 100. A word on this clonotype: Its target is unknown.

The chain links TRBV6-5 to TRBJ2-7; a weak D match, TRBD1 (6 bases). The sequencing input was blood. The TCR was taken from an elderly man in good health. CDR3 residues: CASSPDRRIYEQYF. The DNA of the CDR3 is TGTGCCAGCAGTCCTGACAGGAGGATCTACGAGCAGTACTTC.